These T cell receptor beta chains were read from a single sample in a study of tumor-infiltrating lymphocytes in primary liver carcinoma. MiXCR, applied by TCRdb to the multiplex PCR reads, yields one record per CDR3 protein. The sample yields 320,000 or so distinct CDR3 sequences, roughly 60% seen once. The sequencing input was peripheral blood. These receptors were obtained from a man aged 40-55 years with primary liver carcinoma and hepatitis B virus infection. CDR3s include the opening cysteine and the closing phenylalanine or tryptophan. The order of the fields is V gene, CDR3 length, D gene, clone size, J gene, CDR3 DNA, CDR3 protein. The D gene is left open where the match is weak. Some rows mark clone size as missing; the rest say once, few, many or name a class of expanded clone.

>TRBV5-1|17|TRBD1|NA|TRBJ2-6
TGTGCCAGCAGCAGGACAGGGAGAGCCTCTGGGGCCAACGTCCTGACTTTC
CASSRTGRASGANVLTF
>TRBV30|15|TRBD2|NA|TRBJ2-7
TGTGCCTGGACACAGGGACTAGCGGGAAGGTACGAGCAGTACTTC
CAWTQGLAGRYEQYF
>TRBV6-5|15|TRBD2|many|TRBJ2-3
TGTGCCAGCAGCCCACGGGCGGGAGGTACAGATACGCAGTATTTT
CASSPRAGGTDTQYF
>TRBV30|14|TRBD2|once|TRBJ2-2
TGTGCCTGGAGCCTAGCGGGGAACACCGGGGAGCTGTTTTTT
CAWSLAGNTGELFF
>TRBV29-1|12|NA|NA|TRBJ1-1
TGCAGCGTTGTTGAGGCCAACACTGATGCTTTCTTT
CSVVEANTDAFF
>TRBV12-3/TRBV12-4|13|NA|many|TRBJ1-2
TGTGCCAGCCAGATCTCACCTAACTATGGCTACACCTTC
CASQISPNYGYTF
>TRBV12-3/TRBV12-4|14|TRBD1|many|TRBJ2-1
TGTGCCAGTAAGGGGGCCAGCTCCTACAATGAGCAGTTCTTC
CASKGASSYNEQFF
>TRBV6-1|17|TRBD2|NA|TRBJ2-5
TGTGCCAGGACCTTAGCGGGAGGCCCGATGGACCGCGTCACCCAGTACTTC
CARTLAGGPMDRVTQYF
>TRBV11-2|18|NA|NA|TRBJ2-6
NA
CASSLVGQGATGANVRTF
>TRBV5-4|15|NA|many|TRBJ2-3
TGTGCCAGCAGCTTCAGGGGACTAATCACAGATACGCAGTATTTT
CASSFRGLITDTQYF
>TRBV6-5|15|NA|NA|TRBJ1-4
TGTGCCAGCAGTTACAAGTTAGGGGTGAACGAAAAACTGTTTTTT
CASSYKLGVNEKLFF
>TRBV4-2|15|TRBD2|NA|TRBJ2-7
TGTGCCTGCAGCCAAGGGCTAGCGGGGGGCTACGAGCAGTACTTC
CACSQGLAGGYEQYF
>TRBV20-1|14|NA|NA|TRBJ2-1
TGCAGTGCTAGGGGACCTTCCGGGCTCCATGAGCAGTTCTTC
CSARGPSGLHEQFF
>TRBV10-3|16|TRBD2|NA|TRBJ2-7
TGTGTCATCAGTGCGGGACTAGCGGGCACATCCTACGAGCAGTACTTC
CVISAGLAGTSYEQYF
>TRBV6-6|15|NA|NA|TRBJ2-2
TGTGCCAGCAGACCGGGACACACGTTTACCGGTGAGCTGTTTTTT
CASRPGHTFTGELFF
>TRBV14|16|NA|few|TRBJ1-4
TGTGCCAGCAGCCGGAACATTCTTTCAACTAATGAAAAACTGTTTTTT
CASSRNILSTNEKLFF
>TRBV29-1|13|NA|many|TRBJ2-6
TGCAGCGCCTCAGACTCTGGGGCCAACGTCCTGACTTTC
CSASDSGANVLTF
>TRBV11-2|16|NA|NA|TRBJ1-3
TGTGCCAGCAGCTTGGATATCCTCGTCTCTGGAAACATCATATATTTT
CASSLDILVSGNIIYF
>TRBV7-9|13|NA|NA|TRBJ1-2
TGTGCCCTAAAAAAGGGGGTTGAGAAAGGCTACACCTTC
CALKKGVEKGYTF
>TRBV14|19|NA|NA|TRBJ2-1
TGTGCCAGCAGCCAAGATCTCGTTCCCCGGGTTAGCTCCTACAATGAGCAGCTCTTC
CASSQDLVPRVSSYNEQLF
>TRBV30|13|NA|NA|TRBJ1-6
TGTGCCTGGAGTTCGGGGTATGACACACCCCTCCACTTT
CAWSSGYDTPLHF
>TRBV6-1|16|NA|many|TRBJ2-1
TGTGCCAGCAGTGAACCCAGGGGCGAGACCCACAATGAGCAGTTCTTC
CASSEPRGETHNEQFF
>TRBV14|15|TRBD2|few|TRBJ2-5
TGTGCCAGCAGCCAGATAGCGGGAGTCCCAGAGACCCAGTACTTC
CASSQIAGVPETQYF
>TRBV6-1|11|NA|NA|TRBJ2-1
TGTGCCAGCAGTTACAGCGGTGGGGAGTTCTTC
CASSYSGGEFF
>TRBV5-6|13|TRBD1|few|TRBJ1-2
TGTGCCAGCAGCTTGGTTGGGACAGGAGGCTACACCTTC
CASSLVGTGGYTF
>TRBV7-9|16|TRBD2|NA|TRBJ2-1
TGTGCCAGCAGCTCATGGACTAGCGGGAAGTACAATGAGCAGTTCTTC
CASSSWTSGKYNEQFF
>TRBV12-5|12|NA|many|TRBJ2-1
TGTGCTAGTGGTCTCCAAGGGGGTGAGCAGTTCTTC
CASGLQGGEQFF
>TRBV9|17|TRBD2|NA|TRBJ2-2
TGTGCCAGCAGCCCAAAAATGGTAGCGGGAGGCACCGGGAAGCTGTTTTTT
CASSPKMVAGGTGKLFF
>TRBV28|15|NA|NA|TRBJ2-3
TGTGCCAGCAGTTTTTGGCGGGGTAGCACAGATACGCAGTATTTT
CASSFWRGSTDTQYF
>TRBV11-2|15|NA|NA|TRBJ2-7
TGTGTCAGCAGCTTTAACGTCGACGGATCCTACGAGCAATACTTC
CVSSFNVDGSYEQYF
>TRBV6-5|14|NA|many|TRBJ1-3
TGTGCCAGCAGTTACGCGGCGGAGGGAAACACCATATATTTT
CASSYAAEGNTIYF
>TRBV6-6|15|TRBD2|NA|TRBJ2-2
TGTGCCAGCAGTCGGACTAGCGTGAACACCGGGGAGCTGTTGTTT
CASSRTSVNTGELLF
>TRBV11-1|17|TRBD1|NA|TRBJ2-7
TGTGCCAGCAGCTTACCTCTTTCGACAGGGGGGAACTACGAGCATTACTTC
CASSLPLSTGGNYEHYF
>TRBV4-2|16|TRBD2|NA|TRBJ2-7
TGTGCCAGTAGCCAAGATTCGCCCGGGAGGACCGACGAGCAGTACTTC
CASSQDSPGRTDEQYF
>TRBV28|17|TRBD2|few|TRBJ2-7
TGTGCCAGCAGCCCCCCCCCCGGACTAGCGGATGGGATAGAGCAGTACTTC
CASSPPPGLADGIEQYF
>TRBV6-1|17|TRBD1|few|TRBJ2-1
TGTGCCAGCAGTGGGTCTTCTGGACAGGGGGCTGGCAATGAGCAGTTCTTC
CASSGSSGQGAGNEQFF
>TRBV12-3/TRBV12-4|12|NA|many|TRBJ2-7
TGTGCCAGCAGTTTGGGGGTAGGGGAGCAGTACTTC
CASSLGVGEQYF
>TRBV7-8|14|NA|NA|TRBJ2-7
TGTGCCAGCAGTTCCAGCGGGTCCCTTCTCGAGCAGTACTTC
CASSSSGSLLEQYF
>TRBV5-4|15|NA|NA|TRBJ2-2
TGTGCCAGCAGCTTGGCGGGGAGGTCGACCGTGGAGCTGTTTTTT
CASSLAGRSTVELFF
>TRBV29-1|13|TRBD1|many|TRBJ1-6
TGCAGCGTTAGACAGGGGGCGAACTCACCCCTCCACTTT
CSVRQGANSPLHF
>TRBV11-3|15|TRBD1|NA|TRBJ2-3
TGTGCCAGCAGCCACTTGACAGGGGACGAAGATACGCAGTATTTT
CASSHLTGDEDTQYF
>TRBV11-2|11|NA|once|TRBJ1-1
TGTGCCTGCAGGCCCGAGCACAAAGCTTCCTTT
CACRPEHKASF
>TRBV29-1|14|TRBD1|many|TRBJ2-2
TGCAGCGGAAAAGGACAGGGGAACACCGGGGAGCTGTTTTTT
CSGKGQGNTGELFF
>TRBV6-1|18|NA|NA|TRBJ2-1
TGTGCCAACAGTCGAGAGACGGTTGGCAGGCGCCACTACAATGAGCAGTTCTTC
CANSRETVGRRHYNEQFF
>TRBV6-1|14|NA|NA|TRBJ2-7
TGTGCCAGCAGTGACCCCCCCCAATCCTACGAGCAGTACTTC
CASSDPPQSYEQYF
>TRBV6-1|14|NA|many|TRBJ1-1
TGTGCCAGCAGTACCGGGACACCGAACACTGAAGCTTTCTTT
CASSTGTPNTEAFF
>TRBV12-3/TRBV12-4|13|TRBD1|NA|TRBJ2-7
TGTGCCAGCGGTTCGACAGGGCGGTACGAGCAGTACTTT
CASGSTGRYEQYF
>TRBV29-1|13|TRBD2|many|TRBJ2-7
TGCAGCGCGGCGGCGGGAGGGGGATACGAGCAGTACTTC
CSAAAGGGYEQYF
>TRBV29-1|16|TRBD1|NA|TRBJ2-1
TGCAGCGTTGCAGGGGGAACATGGGGCACCTACAATGAGCAGTTCTTC
CSVAGGTWGTYNEQFF
>TRBV28|12|TRBD2|NA|TRBJ2-5
TGTGCCAGCGGGAGGGCCCAAGAGACCCAGTACTTC
CASGRAQETQYF
>TRBV5-1|15|NA|NA|TRBJ2-2
TGCGCCAGCAGCCTCCGGACCCAGGGGGGCGGGGAGCTGTTTTTT
CASSLRTQGGGELFF
>TRBV10-2|15|NA|many|TRBJ2-5
TGCGCCAGCAGTGACCCCTTTCAAGGGCTCGAGACCCAGTACTTC
CASSDPFQGLETQYF
>TRBV4-1|14|NA|NA|TRBJ1-2
TGCGCCAGCAGCCAAGAAGGAGCCCGCTATGGCTACACCTTC
CASSQEGARYGYTF
>TRBV18|13|NA|NA|TRBJ2-5
TGTGCCAGCTCACCGACTAACGGAGAGACCCAGTACTTC
CASSPTNGETQYF
>TRBV6-1|13|NA|many|TRBJ2-2
TGTGCCAGCAGTGATTGGGCAACCGGGGAGCTGTTTTTT
CASSDWATGELFF
>TRBV29-1|11|NA|many|TRBJ2-1
TGCAGCGTTGAGCCGGGTAATGAGCAGTTCTTC
CSVEPGNEQFF
>TRBV12-3/TRBV12-4|17|TRBD2|few|TRBJ2-1
TGTGCCAGCAGTTTAGAAGAGCGGGAGGGCAACTACAATGAGCAGTTCTTC
CASSLEEREGNYNEQFF
>TRBV6-1|16|NA|NA|TRBJ2-4
TGTGCCAGCAGTTTCCGGACGGGGGTAGCCAAATACATTCAGTACTTC
CASSFRTGVAKYIQYF
>TRBV6-5|15|TRBD1|many|TRBJ2-7
TGTGCCAGCAGTTACTCCGGGACAGGGAGCAACGAGCAGTACTTC
CASSYSGTGSNEQYF